This TCR beta chain comes out of a study of T cell responses to AZD1222 COVID-19 vaccine. Concerning this clone: As yet, its antigen is unknown.

Notes on the study in general: Variant regions that are unmutated are reportedly the target of nearly half of spike-specific TCRs. White British people made up most donors, females outnumbered males, and clonal diversity was possibly underestimated.

Only in-frame clones appear in the TCRdb table, and some are missing; sequencing was by immunoSEQ multiplex PCR. The sample lists roughly 150,000 clones, approximately 86% seen once, with 3% to 4.5% in the top ten. The sequence derives from an adult in good health. This specimen was peripheral blood, taken on day 0 of AZD1222 vaccination.

CDR3 bases: TGTGCCAGCAGCCGTGGACCAAACACTGAAGAGACCCAGTACTTC. Protein sequence: CASSRGPNTEETQYF. The chain uses TRBV3-1 (or the pseudogene TRBV3-2) and TRBJ2-5, with D hard to call. In germline, CDR1 is LGHDT, CDR2 YNNKEL (reference sequence). CDR3 size: 15 residues. V was trimmed by 4 bases and J by 3 bases, leaving 15 bases between them.